This T cell receptor (beta chain) was recovered during a study of shared clonotypes between healthy human individuals. Study background: Donors had three CD4 naive, three CD4 memory, two CD8 naive and one CD8 memory plate apiece.

Study-wide results and limits: Generally, naive subsets came out with larger estimated richness than memory subsets.

About this clone itself: Antigen unknown.

The assay used deep level. TCRdb's table, derived via immunoSEQ multiplex PCR, lists solely in-frame clones and lacks some. This sample has some 1,600,000 clones, with under 99% found just once. The length of the CDR3 is 16 residues. From germline, CDR1 is SGHVS and CDR2 FQNEAQ. With V trimmed by 2 bases and J by 4 bases, 5 bases remained unmatched. The J gene is TRBJ2-7, the V gene TRBV7-8, with TRBD2 matching over 13 bases. The specimen sequenced was naive CD4+ T cells sorted from blood. Stated subset: CD45RA+ positively selected. This TCR was recovered from a man aged 30-40 years in good health. This CDR3 is CASSLTWTSGRYEQYF. Written as DNA, the CDR3 is TGTGCCAGCAGCTTAACTTGGACTAGCGGGAGATACGAGCAGTACTTC.